This is a list of T cell receptor beta chains from one sample in a study of blood T cell repertoires in COVID-19. Sequenced by immunoSEQ multiplex PCR; TCRdb stores in-frame clones only, minus some. Of more than 90,000 clones listed, roughly 80% were seen once; the top ten hold around 18%. Sequencing used peripheral blood. These receptors originate from a man aged 80 or over with acute or convalescent COVID-19. Both conserved end residues are part of each CDR3. D genes are given only for firm matches. Size values are once, few and many counts, or a class for expanded clones, and some rows have none.

CDR3 length: 16; D gene: TRBD2; V gene: TRBV7-2; J gene: TRBJ2-2; clone size: once; CDR3 DNA: TGTGCCAGCAGCCCGCGTGCGGGGGGGCGCACCGGGGAGCTGTTTTTT; CDR3 protein: CASSPRAGGRTGELFF
CDR3 length: 13; D gene: TRBD1; V gene: TRBV7-6; J gene: TRBJ2-7; clone size: .; CDR3 DNA: TGTGCCAGCAGCTTAGTGGACAGGGCCGAGCAGTACTTC; CDR3 protein: CASSLVDRAEQYF
CDR3 length: 14; D gene: .; V gene: TRBV3-1/TRBV3-2; J gene: TRBJ1-4; clone size: .; CDR3 DNA: TGTGCCAGCAGCCAAAACACACCTAATGAAAAACTGTTTTTT; CDR3 protein: CASSQNTPNEKLFF
CDR3 length: 14; D gene: .; V gene: TRBV6-1; J gene: TRBJ1-6; clone size: many; CDR3 DNA: TGTGCCAGCAGTGACCGACAATCTAATTCACCCCTCCACTTT; CDR3 protein: CASSDRQSNSPLHF
CDR3 length: 16; D gene: .; V gene: TRBV16; J gene: TRBJ1-5; clone size: many; CDR3 DNA: TGTGCCAGCAGCCAAGGGGGCTATGGGGGCAATCAGCCCCAGCATTTT; CDR3 protein: CASSQGGYGGNQPQHF
CDR3 length: 16; D gene: TRBD2; V gene: TRBV5-1; J gene: TRBJ2-1; clone size: .; CDR3 DNA: TGCGCCAGCAGCCTATTAGCGGGAGGGCGAGGAAATGAGCAGTTCTTC; CDR3 protein: CASSLLAGGRGNEQFF
CDR3 length: 12; D gene: .; V gene: TRBV30; J gene: TRBJ2-7; clone size: .; CDR3 DNA: TGTGCCTGGAGGGCCAGCTCCTACGAGCAGTACTTC; CDR3 protein: CAWRASSYEQYF
CDR3 length: 16; D gene: TRBD1; V gene: TRBV19; J gene: TRBJ2-7; clone size: .; CDR3 DNA: TGTGCCAGTAGTAGACACAGACAGGGCCCAATCTACGAGCAGTACTTC; CDR3 protein: CASSRHRQGPIYEQYF
CDR3 length: 14; D gene: .; V gene: TRBV29-1; J gene: TRBJ2-6; clone size: .; CDR3 DNA: TGCAGCGTTGCCCCAGGGGTTGGGGCCAACGTCCTGACTTTC; CDR3 protein: CSVAPGVGANVLTF
CDR3 length: 14; D gene: .; V gene: TRBV2; J gene: TRBJ2-7; clone size: few; CDR3 DNA: TGTGCCAGCAAGCGGGCACTAAACACCTACGAGCAGTACTTC; CDR3 protein: CASKRALNTYEQYF
CDR3 length: 14; D gene: TRBD1; V gene: TRBV13; J gene: TRBJ2-5; clone size: .; CDR3 DNA: TGTGCCAGCAGCGGAAGGGGACAGCAAGAGACCCAGTACTTC; CDR3 protein: CASSGRGQQETQYF
CDR3 length: 16; D gene: TRBD2; V gene: TRBV7-2; J gene: TRBJ2-1; clone size: .; CDR3 DNA: TGTGCCAGCAGCCAAGCGGGAGGGACCTCCTACAATGAGCAGTTCTTC; CDR3 protein: CASSQAGGTSYNEQFF
CDR3 length: 14; D gene: .; V gene: TRBV10-2; J gene: TRBJ2-1; clone size: .; CDR3 DNA: TGCGCCAGCAAGGAGGACGGGAGTCACAATGAGCAGTTCTTC; CDR3 protein: CASKEDGSHNEQFF
CDR3 length: 14; D gene: .; V gene: TRBV4-2; J gene: TRBJ2-1; clone size: few; CDR3 DNA: TGTGCCAGCCAGGGGAGCGAGGGAAACAATGAGCAGTTCTTC; CDR3 protein: CASQGSEGNNEQFF
CDR3 length: 13; D gene: .; V gene: TRBV10-3; J gene: TRBJ1-5; clone size: .; CDR3 DNA: TGTGCCATCAGTGGGCTCCAGAATCAGCCCCAGCATTTT; CDR3 protein: CAISGLQNQPQHF
CDR3 length: 15; D gene: TRBD2; V gene: TRBV7-7; J gene: TRBJ2-3; clone size: .; CDR3 DNA: TGTGCTAGCAGCCGAGGACTAGCGGGCACAGATACGCAGTATTTT; CDR3 protein: CASSRGLAGTDTQYF
CDR3 length: 14; D gene: TRBD1; V gene: TRBV18; J gene: TRBJ2-7; clone size: .; CDR3 DNA: TGTGCCAGCTCACCCGGACAGGGGGCTACGGAGCAGTACTTC; CDR3 protein: CASSPGQGATEQYF
CDR3 length: 16; D gene: TRBD1; V gene: TRBV19; J gene: TRBJ2-5; clone size: .; CDR3 DNA: TGTGCCAGTAGTTCGGGACAGGGAGGGCGAGAGGAGACCCAGTACTTC; CDR3 protein: CASSSGQGGREETQYF
CDR3 length: 18; D gene: TRBD2; V gene: TRBV7-2; J gene: TRBJ2-7; clone size: .; CDR3 DNA: TGTGCCAGCAGCGCCCAAGGGTTAGCGGGAGGCCCTCTCAACGAGCAGTACTTC; CDR3 protein: CASSAQGLAGGPLNEQYF
CDR3 length: 11; D gene: .; V gene: TRBV28; J gene: TRBJ2-1; clone size: once; CDR3 DNA: TGTGCCAGCAGTAAGGGGGTCGCTCGGTTCTTC; CDR3 protein: CASSKGVARFF
CDR3 length: 16; D gene: TRBD2; V gene: TRBV7-8; J gene: TRBJ2-1; clone size: .; CDR3 DNA: TGTGCCAGCCGGGGACTAGCGGGGGGTACTAACAATGAGCAGTTCTTC; CDR3 protein: CASRGLAGGTNNEQFF
CDR3 length: 13; D gene: .; V gene: TRBV11-2; J gene: TRBJ1-1; clone size: .; CDR3 DNA: TGTGCCAGCAGCAACAGGGAGAACACTGAAGCTTTCTTT; CDR3 protein: CASSNRENTEAFF
CDR3 length: 18; D gene: .; V gene: TRBV9; J gene: TRBJ2-2; clone size: once; CDR3 DNA: TGTGCCAGCAGCGTACACCCGCCGCCGGCGGAAAACACCGGGGAGCTGTTTTTT; CDR3 protein: CASSVHPPPAENTGELFF
CDR3 length: 16; D gene: TRBD2; V gene: TRBV5-1; J gene: TRBJ2-1; clone size: .; CDR3 DNA: TGCGCCAGCAGCCTCCGGGGGGGAGATTCCTACAATGAGCAGTTCTTC; CDR3 protein: CASSLRGGDSYNEQFF
CDR3 length: 14; D gene: TRBD1; V gene: TRBV18; J gene: TRBJ2-5; clone size: .; CDR3 DNA: TGTGCCAGCTCACGACAGGGGGCCGGGGAGACCCAGTACTTC; CDR3 protein: CASSRQGAGETQYF
CDR3 length: 16; D gene: .; V gene: TRBV19; J gene: TRBJ1-1; clone size: .; CDR3 DNA: TGTGCCAGTACCGTCCGTGGTCAGGGGATGAACACTGAAGCTTTCTTT; CDR3 protein: CASTVRGQGMNTEAFF
CDR3 length: 18; D gene: TRBD1; V gene: TRBV5-1; J gene: TRBJ2-6; clone size: .; CDR3 DNA: TGCGCCAGCTTCGGATGGACAGGGTTACGGTCTGGGGCCAACGTCCTGACTTTC; CDR3 protein: CASFGWTGLRSGANVLTF
CDR3 length: 14; D gene: TRBD2; V gene: TRBV28; J gene: TRBJ2-5; clone size: few; CDR3 DNA: TGTGCCAGCGGGGAGCGGGGGGTAAGGGAGACCCAGTACTTC; CDR3 protein: CASGERGVRETQYF
CDR3 length: 17; D gene: TRBD1; V gene: TRBV19; J gene: TRBJ1-2; clone size: .; CDR3 DNA: TGTGCCAGTAGTACCTCCCCCAGGGACAGGGGCGACTATGGCTACACCTTC; CDR3 protein: CASSTSPRDRGDYGYTF
CDR3 length: 15; D gene: TRBD2; V gene: TRBV29-1; J gene: TRBJ2-1; clone size: .; CDR3 DNA: TGCAGCGTTGATTGGACTAGCGCAGCCTTTGATGAGCAGTTCTTC; CDR3 protein: CSVDWTSAAFDEQFF
CDR3 length: 13; D gene: TRBD1; V gene: TRBV30; J gene: TRBJ2-7; clone size: .; CDR3 DNA: TGTGCCTGGGGACAGGGGGAATACTACGAGCAGTACTTC; CDR3 protein: CAWGQGEYYEQYF
CDR3 length: 15; D gene: .; V gene: TRBV6-5; J gene: TRBJ1-1; clone size: .; CDR3 DNA: TGTGCCAGCAGTTATTCCGGTCTGCCCTTCACTGAAGCTTTCTTT; CDR3 protein: CASSYSGLPFTEAFF
CDR3 length: 13; D gene: TRBD1; V gene: TRBV5-1; J gene: TRBJ2-2; clone size: .; CDR3 DNA: TGCGCCAGCAGCCAACAGGGGACCGGGGAGCTGTTTTTT; CDR3 protein: CASSQQGTGELFF
CDR3 length: 18; D gene: .; V gene: TRBV5-1; J gene: TRBJ2-1; clone size: .; CDR3 DNA: TGCGCCAGCAGCTTGGTAAAAGCTGCCAGGGCATTTTACAATGAGCAGTTCTTC; CDR3 protein: CASSLVKAARAFYNEQFF
CDR3 length: 11; D gene: .; V gene: TRBV19; J gene: TRBJ1-2; clone size: .; CDR3 DNA: TGTGCCAGTAGTGGGGGCATTGGCTACACCTTC; CDR3 protein: CASSGGIGYTF
CDR3 length: 15; D gene: .; V gene: TRBV27; J gene: TRBJ2-7; clone size: .; CDR3 DNA: TGTGCCAGCAGTTTATTACTCGGGAGCTCCTACGAGCAGTACTTC; CDR3 protein: CASSLLLGSSYEQYF
CDR3 length: 15; D gene: .; V gene: TRBV6-6; J gene: TRBJ1-5; clone size: once; CDR3 DNA: TGTGCCAGCAGTCTAGGTGGCCACGGGGATCAGCCCCAGCATTTT; CDR3 protein: CASSLGGHGDQPQHF
CDR3 length: 12; D gene: .; V gene: TRBV10-3; J gene: TRBJ1-1; clone size: .; CDR3 DNA: TGTGCCACCGGCAAGGAGGAGACTGAAGCTTTCTTT; CDR3 protein: CATGKEETEAFF
CDR3 length: 12; D gene: .; V gene: TRBV12-3/TRBV12-4; J gene: TRBJ1-1; clone size: few; CDR3 DNA: TGTGCCAGCAGTTTCGGGGACACTGAAGCTTTCTTT; CDR3 protein: CASSFGDTEAFF
CDR3 length: 14; D gene: .; V gene: TRBV6-5; J gene: TRBJ2-7; clone size: few; CDR3 DNA: TGTGCCAGCAGTCGACACTCGAGCTCCTACGAGCAGTACTTC; CDR3 protein: CASSRHSSSYEQYF
CDR3 length: 17; D gene: .; V gene: TRBV28; J gene: TRBJ2-2; clone size: .; CDR3 DNA: TGTGCCAGCCTTTCCCCTCCGGGAGACAGGAACACCGGGGAGCTGTTTTTT; CDR3 protein: CASLSPPGDRNTGELFF
CDR3 length: 15; D gene: TRBD2; V gene: TRBV2; J gene: TRBJ2-3; clone size: .; CDR3 DNA: TGTGCCAGCAGTGTGACTAGCGGGGTGGGGGATACGCAGTATTTT; CDR3 protein: CASSVTSGVGDTQYF
CDR3 length: 13; D gene: .; V gene: TRBV5-8; J gene: TRBJ2-5; clone size: .; CDR3 DNA: TGTGCCAGCAGTGCCGGGACTTGGGAGACCCAGTACTTC; CDR3 protein: CASSAGTWETQYF
CDR3 length: 15; D gene: .; V gene: TRBV14; J gene: TRBJ2-1; clone size: .; CDR3 DNA: TGTGCCAGCAGCCTAGCGGTTACCTCGTACAATGAGCAGTTCTTC; CDR3 protein: CASSLAVTSYNEQFF
CDR3 length: 14; D gene: TRBD2; V gene: TRBV7-9; J gene: TRBJ2-3; clone size: few; CDR3 DNA: TGTGCCAGCTTGAGCGGGGGGAGCACAGATACGCAGTATTTT; CDR3 protein: CASLSGGSTDTQYF
CDR3 length: 15; D gene: TRBD1; V gene: TRBV5-4; J gene: TRBJ2-2; clone size: .; CDR3 DNA: TGTGCCAGCAGCTTGGGACAGGGGAGGATCGGGGAGCTGTTTTTT; CDR3 protein: CASSLGQGRIGELFF
CDR3 length: 12; D gene: .; V gene: TRBV18; J gene: TRBJ1-1; clone size: .; CDR3 DNA: TGTGCCAGCTCCCACATGGACACTGAAGCTTTCTTT; CDR3 protein: CASSHMDTEAFF